Presented here are 18 T cell receptor beta chains from one specimen sequenced in a study of T cells in Graves' hyperthyroidism and ophthalmopathy. Regions amplified from RNA transcripts were the TCR beta CDR3 regions. The TCR CDR3 first-round RT-PCR relied on the HTBI primer set. MiXCR was run by TCRdb on the multiplex PCR reads, yielding one entry per CDR3 protein. The table shows 500,000 to 650,000 distinct CDR3 sequences, with about 14% occurring only once. Sequencing was carried out using blood. Receptors originate from a woman aged 45-59 years with Graves' ophthalmopathy.

There are a few counts of this clonotype. The chain recombines TRBV27 with TRBJ1-3; D is ambiguous. The CDR3 has 13 amino acids. Germline V gene lookup returns CDR1 MNHEY and CDR2 SMNVEV (reference sequence). V lost 0 bases, J lost 3 bases, and 3 bases lay in between. The DNA for the CDR3 is TGTGCCAGCAGTTTATCAATTGGAAACACCATATATTTT. It yields the protein CASSLSIGNTIYF.

Many counts were recorded for this clonotype. J is TRBJ1-4 and V is TRBV2; a weak D match, TRBD1 (5 bases). Germline loops: CDR1 SNHLY, CDR2 FYNNEI. Between the trimmed V and J ends, which lost 4 bases and 7 bases, there was a span of 13 bases. This CDR3 spans 14 amino acids. CDR3 nucleotide sequence: TGTGCCAGCAGTGTCATTACCGGGGGTGAAAAACTGTTTTTT. This translates into CASSVITGGEKLFF.

CDR3 coding DNA: TGTGCCAGCAGTTTAAAAGGGGTAGGCACTGAAGCTTTCTTT. Protein sequence: CASSLKGVGTEAFF. The gene calls are TRBV28 and TRBJ1-1; D is possibly TRBD1 (5 bases). Germline V gene data show CDR1 as MDHEN and CDR2 as SYDVKM. The V and J ends lost 2 bases and 4 bases respectively, with 11 bases between them. There are 14 residues in the CDR3.

This clonotype was counted once. The rearrangement links TRBV24-1 to TRBJ2-1; D tentatively fits TRBD1 or TRBD2 (6 bases each). Deletions cut 2 bases from V and 7 bases from J, with 14 bases between. The CDR3 is 15 amino acids. Germline CDR1 and CDR2: KGHDR and SFDVKD. CDR3 residues: CATSDWDTGVNEQFF. CDR3 DNA: TGTGCCACCAGTGATTGGGACACGGGGGTTAATGAGCAGTTCTTC.

The chain recombines TRBV20-1 with TRBJ2-4; D gene unclear. There are 12 residues in the CDR3. Trimming shortened V by 2 bases and J by 0 bases, and 2 bases separated the two germline ends. Germline V gene lookup returns CDR1 DFQATT and CDR2 SNEGSKA (reference sequence). The CDR3 reads CSARLAKNIQYF. The DNA of the CDR3 is TGCAGTGCTAGACTAGCCAAAAACATTCAGTACTTC.

This clonotype was counted only a few times. The rearrangement joins TRBV20-1 to TRBJ1-5; 11 nucleotides line up with TRBD1. Germline V gene lookup returns CDR1 DFQATT and CDR2 SNEGSKA (reference sequence). Trimming removed 5 bases from V and 0 bases from J; junction bases left unmatched: 15. The CDR3 covers 19 residues. CDR3 coding DNA: TGCAGTGCTCCTAATTACCGGGACAGGGGGGATATTAGCAATCAGCCCCAGCATTTT. Residues: CSAPNYRDRGDISNQPQHF.

Ten or more counts support this clonotype. V and J are TRBV28 and TRBJ1-2; 8 bases are a match to TRBD1. CDR1 is MDHEN, CDR2 SYDVKM, per germline. There are 13 residues in the CDR3. Trimming at V came to 5 bases and at J to 6 bases, leaving 5 bases not matched to a gene. The DNA of the CDR3 is TGTGCCAGCAGTGGGGGACAGGCCCATGGCTACACCTTC. This gives the protein CASSGGQAHGYTF.

This clonotype was picked up a small number of times. This rearrangement joins TRBV29-1 to TRBJ2-1; TRBD2 agrees at 16 bases. The length of the CDR3 is 18 residues. CDR1 and CDR2 (germline): SQVTM, ANQGSEA. J lost 0 bases, V lost 5 bases, and 7 bases had no gene match. CDR3 region: CSVPTGLAGGSSYNEQFF. In DNA form, the CDR3 reads TGCAGCGTTCCGACGGGACTAGCGGGAGGGAGCTCCTACAATGAGCAGTTCTTC.

This clonotype was counted only a few times. The V gene is TRBV29-1, the J gene TRBJ2-2; D not certain. This CDR3 is built from 14 residues. Germline CDR1 and CDR2: SQVTM and ANQGSEA. Trimming removed 1 base from V and 0 bases from J, with 6 bases in between. CDR3 sequence: CSVEARTNTGELFF. The DNA for the CDR3 is TGCAGCGTTGAAGCGAGGACGAACACCGGGGAGCTGTTTTTT.

In this sample, this clonotype turned up many times. V and J are TRBV20-1 and TRBJ1-5, with D uncertain. The length of the CDR3 is 12 residues. Germline CDR1 is DFQATT and CDR2 is SNEGSKA (reference sequence). V lost 6 bases to trimming and J lost 4 bases, with 10 bases between them. The CDR3 loop reads CSASRRNQPQHF. The DNA of the CDR3 is TGCAGTGCCTCGAGGCGGAATCAGCCCCAGCATTTT.

This clonotype was picked up a small number of times. The chain couples TRBV14 to TRBJ2-3; tentative D call: TRBD2 (5 bases). V lost 4 bases and J lost 0, with 14 bases in between. CDR1 and CDR2 from the germline V gene are SGHDN and FVKESK. CDR3 size: 16 residues. The CDR3 bases are TGTGCCAGCAGCCGAGAACCTAGCCCTAGCACAGATACGCAGTATTTT. Translating it yields CASSREPSPSTDTQYF.

J is TRBJ2-2 and V is TRBV6-5, with D uncertain. The CDR3 consists of 15 residues. With 0 bases removed from V and 2 bases from J, the gap between germline ends came to 7 bases. CDR1 MNHEY and CDR2 SVGAGI come from the germline V gene. As DNA, the CDR3 is TGTGCCAGCAGTTACTCGACCGTCAACACCGGGGAGCTGTTTTTT. It specifies CASSYSTVNTGELFF.

This clonotype was recorded many times. V usage is TRBV7-2 and J usage is TRBJ2-5; 14 bases agree with TRBD2. The CDR3 extends over 15 amino acids. V lost 5 bases and J lost 5; bases outside the gene matches: 4. Germline-derived CDR1 and CDR2 are SGHTA and FQGNSA. CDR3 protein: CASSVGLAGAETQYF. Here the CDR3 DNA reads TGTGCCAGCAGCGTGGGACTAGCGGGAGCCGAGACCCAGTACTTC.

This clonotype was found a few times. This chain uses TRBV27 with TRBJ2-2, with TRBD2 matching 12 bases. Losses at the gene ends were 4 bases for V and 6 bases for J; bases not matched to a gene: 9. The CDR3 has 17 residues. Germline CDR1 is MNHEY and CDR2 is SMNVEV (reference sequence). The CDR3 nucleotides are TGTGCCAGCAGTTGGGTGAGGACTAGCGGGAATGCCGGGGAGCTGTTTTTT. Encoded protein: CASSWVRTSGNAGELFF.

This clonotype was observed many times. This chain uses TRBV28 with TRBJ2-7; D is unclear. The V gene's germline CDR1 is MDHEN and CDR2 SYDVKM. The V gene lost 7 bases and the J gene lost 3 bases, with 16 bases spanning the gap. This CDR3 region has 14 residues. The CDR3 DNA reads TGTGCCAGCACTTCCGCAGCCACCATCTACGAGCAGTACTTC. Its translation: CASTSAATIYEQYF.

The chain links TRBV7-9 to TRBJ2-4; unclear D gene. The CDR3 covers 15 residues. Between the trimmed V and J ends, which lost 4 bases and 1 base, there was a span of 11 bases. CDR1 SEHNR and CDR2 FQNEAQ come from the germline V gene (reference sequence). This CDR3 is CASSSQERAKNIQYF. For the CDR3, the DNA is TGTGCCAGCAGCTCCCAGGAGAGGGCCAAAAACATTCAGTACTTC.

The rearrangement joins TRBV4-2 to TRBJ2-1, with 8 bases lining up with TRBD2. Germline assignment: CDR1 LGHNA and CDR2 YNFKEQ. The CDR3 has 16 residues. The V and J ends lost 8 bases and 0 bases, in that order; junction bases with no gene match: 9. The CDR3 region is CASGKLAGSSYNEQFF. The CDR3, as DNA: TGTGCCAGCGGTAAATTAGCGGGAAGCTCCTACAATGAGCAGTTCTTC.

This clonotype came up many times. This chain uses TRBV6-2 or TRBV6-3 with TRBJ1-5; the match to TRBD1 covers 9 bases. This CDR3 has 14 residues. From germline, CDR1 is MNHEY and CDR2 SVGEGT. V lost 6 bases to trimming and J lost 6 bases; unmatched junction nucleotides: 6. The CDR3 region has the DNA TGTGCCAGCAGCAACAGGGGGCAAAGTCAGCCCCAGCATTTT. Protein: CASSNRGQSQPQHF.